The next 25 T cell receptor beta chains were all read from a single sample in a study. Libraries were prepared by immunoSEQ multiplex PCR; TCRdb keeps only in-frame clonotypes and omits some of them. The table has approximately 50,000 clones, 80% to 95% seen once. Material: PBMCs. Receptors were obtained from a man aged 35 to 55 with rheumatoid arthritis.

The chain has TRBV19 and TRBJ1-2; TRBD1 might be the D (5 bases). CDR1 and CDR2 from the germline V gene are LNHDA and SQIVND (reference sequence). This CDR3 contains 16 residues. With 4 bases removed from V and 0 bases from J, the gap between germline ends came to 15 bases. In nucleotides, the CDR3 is TGTGCCAGTAGTACCCGAGGAGGGGTCCCTAACTATGGCTACACCTTC. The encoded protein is CASSTRGGVPNYGYTF.

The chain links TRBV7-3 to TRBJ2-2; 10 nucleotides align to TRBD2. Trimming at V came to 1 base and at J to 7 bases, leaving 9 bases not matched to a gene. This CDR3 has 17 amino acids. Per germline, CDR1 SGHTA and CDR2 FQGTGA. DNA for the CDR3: TGTGCCAGCAGCTTAAAAGCGGGAGGGGGATTTGGCGGGGAGCTGTTTTTT. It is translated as CASSLKAGGGFGGELFF.

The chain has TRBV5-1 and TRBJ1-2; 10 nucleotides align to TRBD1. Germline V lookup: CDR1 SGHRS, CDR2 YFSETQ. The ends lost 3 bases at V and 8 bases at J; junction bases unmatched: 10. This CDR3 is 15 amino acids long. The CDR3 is CASSYDRDRGEGYTF. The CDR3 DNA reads TGCGCCAGCAGCTACGACCGGGACAGGGGTGAAGGCTACACCTTC.

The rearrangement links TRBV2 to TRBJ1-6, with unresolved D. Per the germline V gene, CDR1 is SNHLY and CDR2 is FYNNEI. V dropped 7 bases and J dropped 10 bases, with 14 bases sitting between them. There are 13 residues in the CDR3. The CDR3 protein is CASTTKTRSPLHF. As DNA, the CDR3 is TGTGCCAGCACGACAAAAACCAGGTCACCCCTCCACTTT.

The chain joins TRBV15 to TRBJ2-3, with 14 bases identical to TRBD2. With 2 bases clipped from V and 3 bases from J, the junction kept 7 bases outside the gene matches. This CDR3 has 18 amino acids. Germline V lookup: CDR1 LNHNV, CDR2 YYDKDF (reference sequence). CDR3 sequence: CATSRPGTSGRWTDTQYF. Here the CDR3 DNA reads TGTGCCACCAGCAGACCCGGGACTAGCGGGAGATGGACAGATACGCAGTATTTT.

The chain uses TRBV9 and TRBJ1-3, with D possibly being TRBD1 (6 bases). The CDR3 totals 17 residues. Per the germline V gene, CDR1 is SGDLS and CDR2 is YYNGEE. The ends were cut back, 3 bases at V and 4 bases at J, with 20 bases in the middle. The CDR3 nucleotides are TGTGCCAGCAGCGCAACCCCCGGGTGGGGGCGAGGAAACACCATATATTTT. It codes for CASSATPGWGRGNTIYF.

The CDR3: CASSLGLKGGGGNTIYF. The CDR3 DNA reads TGTGCCAGCAGCTTAGGGTTAAAGGGGGGTGGTGGAAACACCATATATTTT. This chain uses TRBV7-2 with TRBJ1-3; possible D gene TRBD1, 6 bases. This CDR3 region has 17 residues. Germline V gene data show CDR1 as SGHTA and CDR2 as FQGNSA. The V and J ends lost 1 base and 3 bases respectively, with 16 bases between them.

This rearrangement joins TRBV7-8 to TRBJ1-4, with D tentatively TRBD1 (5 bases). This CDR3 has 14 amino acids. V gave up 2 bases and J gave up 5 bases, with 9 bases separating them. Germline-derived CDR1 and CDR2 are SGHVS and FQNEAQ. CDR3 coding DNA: TGTGCCAGCAGCTTAAGCAGGGCAAATGAAAAACTGTTTTTT. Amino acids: CASSLSRANEKLFF.

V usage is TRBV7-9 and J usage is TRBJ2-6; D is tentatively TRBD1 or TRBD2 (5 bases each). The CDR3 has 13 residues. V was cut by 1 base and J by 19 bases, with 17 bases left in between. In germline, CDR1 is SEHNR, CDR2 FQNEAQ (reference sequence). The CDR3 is CASSLEVRGSSTF. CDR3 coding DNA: TGTGCCAGCAGCTTAGAAGTACGGGGCTCCTCTACTTTC.

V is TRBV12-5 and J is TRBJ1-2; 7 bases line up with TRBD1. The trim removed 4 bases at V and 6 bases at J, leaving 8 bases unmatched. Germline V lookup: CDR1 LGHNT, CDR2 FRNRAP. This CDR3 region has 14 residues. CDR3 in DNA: TGTGCTAGTGGTTGGGACAGCATGGGGGATGGCTACACCTTC. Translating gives CASGWDSMGDGYTF.

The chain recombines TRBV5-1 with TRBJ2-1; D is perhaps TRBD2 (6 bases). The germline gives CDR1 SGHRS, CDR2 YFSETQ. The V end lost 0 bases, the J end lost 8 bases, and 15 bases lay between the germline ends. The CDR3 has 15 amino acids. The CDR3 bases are TGCGCCAGCAGCTTGGTCGTTGTGGGGGGTGATGAGCAGTTCTTC. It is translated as CASSLVVVGGDEQFF.

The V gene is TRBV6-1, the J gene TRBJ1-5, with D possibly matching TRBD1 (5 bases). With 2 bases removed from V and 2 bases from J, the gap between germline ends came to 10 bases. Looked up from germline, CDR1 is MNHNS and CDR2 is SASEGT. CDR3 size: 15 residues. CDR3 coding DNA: TGTGCCAGCAGTGAAACGAGGGGTGGCAATCAGCCCCAGCATTTT. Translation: CASSETRGGNQPQHF.

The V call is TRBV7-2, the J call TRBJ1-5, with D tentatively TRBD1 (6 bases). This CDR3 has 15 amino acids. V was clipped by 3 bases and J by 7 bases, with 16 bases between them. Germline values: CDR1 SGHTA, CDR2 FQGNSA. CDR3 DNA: TGTGCCAGCAGCTTCTACAGCAAACAGGGACAGCCCCAGCATTTT. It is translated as CASSFYSKQGQPQHF. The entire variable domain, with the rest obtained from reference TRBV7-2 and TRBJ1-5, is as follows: GAGVSQSPSNKVTEKGKDVELRCDPISGHTALYWYRQSLGQGLEFLIYFQGNSAPDKSGLPSDRFSAERTGGSVSTLTIQRTQQEDSAVYLCASSFYSKQGQPQHFGDGTRLSIL.

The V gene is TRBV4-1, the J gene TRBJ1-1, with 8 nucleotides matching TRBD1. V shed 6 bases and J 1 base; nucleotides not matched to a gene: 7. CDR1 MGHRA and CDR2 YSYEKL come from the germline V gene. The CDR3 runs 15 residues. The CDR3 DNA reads TGCGCCAGCAGACACCCGGACAGGGAGAACACTGAAGCTTTCTTT. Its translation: CASRHPDRENTEAFF.

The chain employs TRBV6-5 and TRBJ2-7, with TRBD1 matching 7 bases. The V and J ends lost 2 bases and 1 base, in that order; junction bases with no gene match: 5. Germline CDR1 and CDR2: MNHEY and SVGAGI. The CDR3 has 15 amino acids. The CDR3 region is CASSYDTGQSYEQYF. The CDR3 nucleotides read TGTGCCAGCAGTTACGATACGGGACAGTCCTACGAGCAGTACTTC.

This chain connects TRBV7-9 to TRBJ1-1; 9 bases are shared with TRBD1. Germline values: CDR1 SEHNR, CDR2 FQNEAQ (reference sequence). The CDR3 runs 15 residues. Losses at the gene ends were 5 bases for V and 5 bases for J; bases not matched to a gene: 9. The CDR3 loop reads CASSGRTGERTEAFF. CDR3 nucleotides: TGTGCCAGCAGCGGCCGGACAGGGGAGAGAACTGAAGCTTTCTTT.

CDR3 residues: CASSDTGTGAYEQFF. The CDR3 nucleotides are TGTGCCAGCAGCGATACCGGGACAGGAGCTTATGAGCAGTTCTTC. The chain carries TRBV9 and TRBJ2-1; 8 bases fit TRBD1. Germline lookup yields CDR1 SGDLS and CDR2 YYNGEE. CDR3 size: 15 residues. V lost 3 bases, J lost 8 bases, and 10 bases stayed unmatched.

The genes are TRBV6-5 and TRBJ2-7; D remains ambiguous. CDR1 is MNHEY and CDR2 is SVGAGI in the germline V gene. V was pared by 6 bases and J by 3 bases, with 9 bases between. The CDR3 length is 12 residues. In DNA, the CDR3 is TGTGCCAGCAGCACAGAGAACTACGAGCAGTACTTC. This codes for CASSTENYEQYF.

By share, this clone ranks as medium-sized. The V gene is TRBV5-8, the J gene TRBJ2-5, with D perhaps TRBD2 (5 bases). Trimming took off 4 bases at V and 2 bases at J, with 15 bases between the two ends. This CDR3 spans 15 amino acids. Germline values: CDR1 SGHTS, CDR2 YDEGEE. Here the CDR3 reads CASSPTFGEQETQYF. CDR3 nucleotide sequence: TGTGCCAGCAGCCCAACCTTTGGGGAGCAAGAGACCCAGTACTTC.

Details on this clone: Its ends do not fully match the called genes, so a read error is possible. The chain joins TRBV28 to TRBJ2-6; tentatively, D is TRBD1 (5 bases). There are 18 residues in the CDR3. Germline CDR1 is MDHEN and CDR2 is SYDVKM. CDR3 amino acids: CASSLLQGKLFGTNVLTF. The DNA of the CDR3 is TGTGCCAGCAGTTTATTGCAGGGAAAACTATTTGGGACCAACGTCCTGACTTTC.

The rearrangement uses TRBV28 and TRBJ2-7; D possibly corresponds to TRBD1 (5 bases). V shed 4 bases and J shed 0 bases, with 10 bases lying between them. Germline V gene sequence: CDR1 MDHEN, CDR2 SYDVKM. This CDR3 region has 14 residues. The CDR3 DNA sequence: TGTGCCAGCAGTTGGGGCATACTCTCCTACGAGCAGTACTTC. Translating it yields CASSWGILSYEQYF.

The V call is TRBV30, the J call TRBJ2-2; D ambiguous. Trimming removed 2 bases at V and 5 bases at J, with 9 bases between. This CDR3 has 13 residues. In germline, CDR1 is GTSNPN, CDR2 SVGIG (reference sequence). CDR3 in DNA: TGTGCCTGGAGTAGGGCAGTAACCGGGGAGCTGTTTTTT. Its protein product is CAWSRAVTGELFF. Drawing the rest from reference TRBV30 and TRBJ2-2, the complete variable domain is SQTIHQWPATLVQPVGSPLSLECTVEGTSNPNLYWYRQAAGRGLQLLFYSVGIGQISSEVPQNLSASRPQDRQFILSSKKLLLSDSGFYLCAWSRAVTGELFFGEGSRLTVL.

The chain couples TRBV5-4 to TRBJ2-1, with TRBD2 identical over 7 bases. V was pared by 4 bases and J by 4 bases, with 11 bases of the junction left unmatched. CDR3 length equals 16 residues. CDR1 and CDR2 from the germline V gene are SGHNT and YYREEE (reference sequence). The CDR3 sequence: CASSQGASGIYNEQFF. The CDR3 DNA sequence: TGTGCCAGCAGCCAAGGGGCTAGCGGAATTTACAATGAGCAGTTCTTC.

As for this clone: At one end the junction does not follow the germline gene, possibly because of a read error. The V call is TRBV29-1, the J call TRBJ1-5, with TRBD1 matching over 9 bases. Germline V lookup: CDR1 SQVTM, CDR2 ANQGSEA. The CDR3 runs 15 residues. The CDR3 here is CSVKETGGNNQPQHF. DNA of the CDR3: TGCAGCGTTAAAGAGACAGGGGGTAACAATCAGCCCCAGCATTTT.

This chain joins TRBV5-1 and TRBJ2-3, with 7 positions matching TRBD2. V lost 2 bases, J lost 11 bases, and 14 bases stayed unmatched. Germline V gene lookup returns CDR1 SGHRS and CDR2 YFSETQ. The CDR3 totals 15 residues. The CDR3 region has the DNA TGCGCCAGCAGCTTAGCGGGGACCCCCGGCGATGGGCAGTATTTT. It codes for CASSLAGTPGDGQYF.